These 10 T cell receptor beta chains originate from one sample sequenced in a study of T cells in Graves' hyperthyroidism and ophthalmopathy. Amplification targeted TCR beta CDR3 regions from RNA transcripts. The primer set for the first-round RT-PCR of the TCR CDR3 was HTBI. TCRdb ran MiXCR on the multiplex PCR reads and lists one entry per CDR3 protein. The table records around 450,000 distinct CDR3 sequences, approximately 15% of them present only once. Sequencing input: blood. The receptors were gathered from a woman aged 18-29 years with Graves' hyperthyroidism.

This clonotype was seen more than once but under ten times. The rearrangement joins TRBV25-1 to TRBJ1-5; TRBD1 matches 9 bases. Per germline, CDR1 MGHDK and CDR2 SYGVNS. J lost 2 bases, V lost 9 bases, and 8 bases had no gene match. The CDR3 extends over 15 amino acids. The CDR3 DNA is TGTGCCAGTCATCGGGACAGGGAGGGCAATCAGCCCCAGCATTTT. Translation gives CASHRDREGNQPQHF.

This clonotype has more than one count but fewer than ten. This chain links TRBV19 with TRBJ2-1, with 7 nucleotides matching TRBD1. CDR1 and CDR2 from the germline V gene are LNHDA and SQIVND (reference sequence). The CDR3 length is 16 residues. The junction had 11 bases not matched to a gene; V was cut back by 4 bases and J by 5 bases. In DNA form, the CDR3 reads TGTGCCAGTAGTAGCCTGACAGGGAGAGGGCACAATGAGCAGTTCTTC. This sequence encodes CASSSLTGRGHNEQFF.

This clonotype turned up a few times. The chain carries TRBV20-1 and TRBJ2-5, with D perhaps TRBD1 (5 bases). Per germline, CDR1 DFQATT and CDR2 SNEGSKA (reference sequence). The CDR3 totals 14 residues. With 1 base removed from V and 1 base from J, the gap between germline ends came to 10 bases. The CDR3, as DNA: TGCAGTGCTAGAGGGGTGGACACCCAAGAGACCCAGTACTTC. Translating gives CSARGVDTQETQYF.

The J gene is TRBJ1-1, the V gene TRBV30, with unresolved D. V dropped 1 base and J dropped 12 bases, with 12 bases sitting between them. Germline V gene data show CDR1 as GTSNPN and CDR2 as SVGIG (reference sequence). This CDR3 has 11 amino acids. The CDR3 DNA reads TGTGCCTGGAGTGATGGAACCGTGTCTTTCTTT. As protein: CAWSDGTVSFF. Complete variable domain (other parts from reference TRBV30 and TRBJ1-1): SQTIHQWPATLVQPVGSPLSLECTVEGTSNPNLYWYRQAAGRGLQLLFYSVGIGQISSEVPQNLSASRPQDRQFILSSKKLLLSDSGFYLCAWSDGTVSFFGQGTRLTVV.

This clonotype was counted at least ten times. This chain connects TRBV6-5 to TRBJ2-1; D unclear. The CDR3 consists of 14 residues. The V end was cut by 0 bases, the J end by 6 bases, with 9 bases between. Germline CDR1 MNHEY, CDR2 SVGAGI. The CDR3 region has the DNA TGTGCCAGCAGTTACTCGGCTGCAGGCAATGAGCAGTTCTTC. Its protein is CASSYSAAGNEQFF.

This clonotype showed up many times. In DNA, the CDR3 is TGTGCCAGCAGCTTAACAGGGACAGGGGACAATGAGCAGTTCTTC. Residues: CASSLTGTGDNEQFF. This chain uses TRBV7-2 with TRBJ2-1, with 10 bases matching TRBD1. The CDR3 has 15 amino acids. The germline gives CDR1 SGHTA, CDR2 FQGNSA. With V trimmed by 2 bases and J by 5 bases, 3 bases remained unmatched. Drawing the rest from reference TRBV7-2 and TRBJ2-1, the complete variable domain is GAGVSQSPSNKVTEKGKDVELRCDPISGHTALYWYRQSLGQGLEFLIYFQGNSAPDKSGLPSDRFSAERTGGSVSTLTIQRTQQEDSAVYLCASSLTGTGDNEQFFGPGTRLTVL.

V gene TRBV11-2 combines with J gene TRBJ2-1; 7 bases are shared with TRBD2. CDR3 length: 17 residues. The germline V gene encodes CDR1 SGHAT and CDR2 FQNNGV. With V trimmed by 5 bases and J by 4 bases, 14 bases remained unmatched. In DNA, the CDR3 is TGTGCCAGCAGCAACGGGGGGAACGCCGCGTCTTACAATGAGCAGTTCTTC. Translation: CASSNGGNAASYNEQFF.

This chain connects TRBV30 to TRBJ2-7, with 7 bases that match TRBD2. V lost 1 base and J lost 0; bases outside the gene matches: 3. The CDR3 covers 14 residues. Germline CDR1 reads GTSNPN; CDR2 reads SVGIG (reference sequence). The CDR3 DNA sequence: TGTGCCTGGAGTGCGGGCGGGAGCTCCTACGAGCAGTACTTC. Translation: CAWSAGGSSYEQYF. Combining the CDR3 with reference TRBV30 and TRBJ2-7 gives the whole variable domain SQTIHQWPATLVQPVGSPLSLECTVEGTSNPNLYWYRQAAGRGLQLLFYSVGIGQISSEVPQNLSASRPQDRQFILSSKKLLLSDSGFYLCAWSAGGSSYEQYFGPGTRLTVT.

As to this clonotype: This may be a read error, as it is one base from a much larger clone. V usage is TRBV6-1 and J usage is TRBJ1-1; D not certain. CDR1 is MNHNS and CDR2 is SASEGT in the germline V gene. The CDR3 extends over 15 amino acids. DNA for the CDR3: TGTGCCAGCAGTCATTCGTCAGCCATGAACACTGAAACTTTCTTT. Amino acid sequence: CASSHSSAMNTETFF.

Only a few counts were recorded for this clonotype. CDR3 coding DNA: TGCGCCAGCAGTGATTTTAATTACACCGGGGAGCTGTTTTTT. It translates to CASSDFNYTGELFF. This chain joins TRBV10-1 and TRBJ2-2; D unresolved. Per the germline V gene, CDR1 is WNHNN and CDR2 is SYGVQD (reference sequence). The V gene lost 3 bases and the J gene lost 3 bases, with 8 bases spanning the gap. This CDR3 region has 14 residues.